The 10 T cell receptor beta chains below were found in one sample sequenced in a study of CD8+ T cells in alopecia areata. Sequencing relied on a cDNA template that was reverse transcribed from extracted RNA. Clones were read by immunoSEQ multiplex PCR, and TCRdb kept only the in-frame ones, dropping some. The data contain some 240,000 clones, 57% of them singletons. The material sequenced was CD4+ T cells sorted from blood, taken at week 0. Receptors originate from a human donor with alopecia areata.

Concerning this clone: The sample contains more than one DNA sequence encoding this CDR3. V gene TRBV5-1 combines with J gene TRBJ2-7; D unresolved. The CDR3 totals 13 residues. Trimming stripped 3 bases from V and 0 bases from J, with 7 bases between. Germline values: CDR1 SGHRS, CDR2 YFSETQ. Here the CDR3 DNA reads TGCGCCAGCAGCTCTGCAGGCTCCTACGAGCAGTACTTC. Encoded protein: CASSSAGSYEQYF.

CDR3 sequence: CAWSQPAQTSGYTF. The CDR3 coding sequence is TGTGCCTGGAGCCAACCGGCACAGACTTCTGGCTACACCTTC. The chain combines TRBV30 with TRBJ1-2; no reliable D call. From germline, CDR1 is GTSNPN and CDR2 SVGIG (reference sequence). The length of the CDR3 is 14 residues. Trimming cost V 3 bases and J 7 bases, with 18 bases left between them.

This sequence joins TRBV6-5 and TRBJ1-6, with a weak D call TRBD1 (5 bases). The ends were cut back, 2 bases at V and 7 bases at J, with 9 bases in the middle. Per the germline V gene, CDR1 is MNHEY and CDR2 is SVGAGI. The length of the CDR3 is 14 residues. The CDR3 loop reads CASSYAGTNSPLHF. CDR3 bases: TGTGCCAGCAGTTACGCAGGGACCAATTCACCCCTCCACTTT.

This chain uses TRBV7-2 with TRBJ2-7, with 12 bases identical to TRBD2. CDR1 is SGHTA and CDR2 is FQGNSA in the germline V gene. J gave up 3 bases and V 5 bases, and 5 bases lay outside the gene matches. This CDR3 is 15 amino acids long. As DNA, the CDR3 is TGTGCCAGCAGCCCCAGACTAGCGGGGGACTACGAGCAGTACTTC. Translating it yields CASSPRLAGDYEQYF.

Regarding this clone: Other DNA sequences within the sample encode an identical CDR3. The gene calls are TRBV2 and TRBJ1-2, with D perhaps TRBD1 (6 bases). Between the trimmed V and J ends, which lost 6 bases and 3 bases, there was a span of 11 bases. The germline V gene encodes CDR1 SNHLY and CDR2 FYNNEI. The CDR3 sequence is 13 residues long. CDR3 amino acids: CASSEGGYYGYTF. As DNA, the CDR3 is TGTGCCAGCAGCGAGGGGGGGTACTATGGCTACACCTTC.

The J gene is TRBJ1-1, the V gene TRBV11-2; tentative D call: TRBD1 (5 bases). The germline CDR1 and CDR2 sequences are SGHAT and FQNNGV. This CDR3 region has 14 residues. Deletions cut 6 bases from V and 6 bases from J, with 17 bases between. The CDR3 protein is CASRLPWAGSEAFF. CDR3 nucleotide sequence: TGTGCCAGCAGACTACCCTGGGCAGGGTCTGAAGCTTTCTTT.

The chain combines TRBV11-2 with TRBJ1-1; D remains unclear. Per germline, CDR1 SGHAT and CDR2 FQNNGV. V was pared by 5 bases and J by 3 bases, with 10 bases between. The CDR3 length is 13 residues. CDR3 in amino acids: CASSRRGDTEAFF. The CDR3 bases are TGTGCCAGCAGCCGACGCGGGGACACTGAAGCTTTCTTT.

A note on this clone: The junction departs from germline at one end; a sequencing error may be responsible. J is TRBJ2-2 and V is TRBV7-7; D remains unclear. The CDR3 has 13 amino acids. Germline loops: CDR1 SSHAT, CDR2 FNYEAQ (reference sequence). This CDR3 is CASSPQNTGELFF. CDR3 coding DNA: TGTGCTAGCAGCCCCCAGAACACCGGGGAGCTGTTTTTT.

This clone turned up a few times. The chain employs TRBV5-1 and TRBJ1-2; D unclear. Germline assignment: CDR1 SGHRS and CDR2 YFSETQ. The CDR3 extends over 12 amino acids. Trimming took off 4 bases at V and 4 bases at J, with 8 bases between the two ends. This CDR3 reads CASSEEGYGYTF. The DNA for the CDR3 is TGCGCCAGCAGCGAGGAGGGCTATGGCTACACCTTC.

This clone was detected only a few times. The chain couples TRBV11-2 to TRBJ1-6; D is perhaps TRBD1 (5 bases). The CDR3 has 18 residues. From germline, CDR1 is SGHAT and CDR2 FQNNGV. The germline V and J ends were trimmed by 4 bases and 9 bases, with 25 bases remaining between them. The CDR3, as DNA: TGTGCCAGCAGCTCGATACAGGCTGGAATAAAGGGATTTTCACCCCTCCACTTT. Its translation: CASSSIQAGIKGFSPLHF.